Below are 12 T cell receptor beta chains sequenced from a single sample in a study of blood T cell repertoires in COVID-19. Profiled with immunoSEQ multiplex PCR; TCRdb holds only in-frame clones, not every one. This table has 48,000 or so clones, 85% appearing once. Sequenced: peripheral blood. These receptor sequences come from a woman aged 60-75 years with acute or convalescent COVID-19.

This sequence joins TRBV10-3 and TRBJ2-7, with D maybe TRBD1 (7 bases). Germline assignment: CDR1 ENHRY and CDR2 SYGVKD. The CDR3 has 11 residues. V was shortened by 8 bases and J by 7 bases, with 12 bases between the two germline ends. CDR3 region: CAISPGGEQYF. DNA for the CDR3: TGTGCCATCTCGCCAGGGGGGGAGCAGTACTTC.

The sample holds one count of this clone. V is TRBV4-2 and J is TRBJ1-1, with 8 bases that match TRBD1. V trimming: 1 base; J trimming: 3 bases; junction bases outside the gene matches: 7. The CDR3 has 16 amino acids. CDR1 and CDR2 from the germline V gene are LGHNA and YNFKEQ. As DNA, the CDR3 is TGTGCCAGCAGCCAAGCAGAAGGACAGGGCGACACTGAAGCTTTCTTT. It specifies CASSQAEGQGDTEAFF.

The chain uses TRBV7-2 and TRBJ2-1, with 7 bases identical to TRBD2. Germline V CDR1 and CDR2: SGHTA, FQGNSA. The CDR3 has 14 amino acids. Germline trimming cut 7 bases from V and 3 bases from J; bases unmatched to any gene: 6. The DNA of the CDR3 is TGTGCCAGCAACACCGGGACTAACTACAATGAGCAGTTCTTC. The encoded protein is CASNTGTNYNEQFF.

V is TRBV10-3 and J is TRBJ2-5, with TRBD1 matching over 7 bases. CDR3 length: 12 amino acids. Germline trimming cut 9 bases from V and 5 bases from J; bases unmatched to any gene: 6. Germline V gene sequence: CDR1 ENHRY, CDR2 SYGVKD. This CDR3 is CAIRQGGETQYF. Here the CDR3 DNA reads TGTGCCATTCGACAGGGTGGGGAGACCCAGTACTTC.

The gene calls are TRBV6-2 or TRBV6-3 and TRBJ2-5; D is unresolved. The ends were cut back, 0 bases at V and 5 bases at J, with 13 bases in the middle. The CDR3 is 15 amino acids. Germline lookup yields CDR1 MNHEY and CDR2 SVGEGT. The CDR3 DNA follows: TGTGCCAGCAGTTACTCGCAATTCGTACGGGAGACCCAGTACTTC. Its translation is CASSYSQFVRETQYF.

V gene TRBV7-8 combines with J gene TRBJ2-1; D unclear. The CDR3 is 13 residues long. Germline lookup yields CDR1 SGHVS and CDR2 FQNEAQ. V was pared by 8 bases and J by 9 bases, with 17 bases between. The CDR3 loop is CASGLALPSEQFF. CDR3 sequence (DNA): TGTGCCAGCGGATTAGCACTACCCTCTGAGCAGTTCTTC.

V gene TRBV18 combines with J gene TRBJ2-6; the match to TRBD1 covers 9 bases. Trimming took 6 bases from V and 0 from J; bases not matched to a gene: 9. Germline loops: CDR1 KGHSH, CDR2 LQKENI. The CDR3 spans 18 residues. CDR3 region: CASSPGGQGHSGANVLTF. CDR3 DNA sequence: TGTGCCAGCTCCCCAGGGGGACAGGGCCACTCTGGGGCCAACGTCCTGACTTTC.

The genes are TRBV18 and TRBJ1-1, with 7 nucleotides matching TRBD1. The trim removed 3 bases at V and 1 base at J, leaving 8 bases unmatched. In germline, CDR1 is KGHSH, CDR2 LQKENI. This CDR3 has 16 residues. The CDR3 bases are TGTGCCAGCTCACCCCCCTGGACAGGTACGAACACTGAAGCTTTCTTT. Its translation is CASSPPWTGTNTEAFF.

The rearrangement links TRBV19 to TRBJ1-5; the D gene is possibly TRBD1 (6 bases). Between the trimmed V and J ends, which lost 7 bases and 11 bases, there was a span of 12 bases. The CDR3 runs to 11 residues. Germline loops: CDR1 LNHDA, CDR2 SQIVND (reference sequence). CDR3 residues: CASKGGGTQHF. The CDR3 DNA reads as TGTGCCAGTAAAGGGGGTGGGACCCAGCATTTT.

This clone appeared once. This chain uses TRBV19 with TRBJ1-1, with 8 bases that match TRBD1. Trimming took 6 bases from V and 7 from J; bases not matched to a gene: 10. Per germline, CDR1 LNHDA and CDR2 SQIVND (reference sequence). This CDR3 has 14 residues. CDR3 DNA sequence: TGTGCCAGTAGGAAACAGGGGGGACGAGGTGAAGCTTTCTTT. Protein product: CASRKQGGRGEAFF. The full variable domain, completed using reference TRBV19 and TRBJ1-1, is DGGITQSPKYLFRKEGQNVTLSCEQNLNHDAMYWYRQDPGQGLRLIYYSQIVNDFQKGDIAEGYSVSREKKESFPLTVTSAQKNPTAFYLCASRKQGGRGEAFFGQGTRLTVV.

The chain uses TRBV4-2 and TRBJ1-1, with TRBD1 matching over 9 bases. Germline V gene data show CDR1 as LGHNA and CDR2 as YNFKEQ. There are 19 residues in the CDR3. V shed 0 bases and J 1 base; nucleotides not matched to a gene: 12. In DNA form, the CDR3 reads TGTGCCAGCAGCCAAGAGTCGGTAAGAACAGGGGGCAGGAACACTGAAGCTTTCTTT. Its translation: CASSQESVRTGGRNTEAFF.

The CDR3 DNA reads TGTGCCAGCACCCGCGGGCCTTTCCAAGAGACCCAGTACTTC. Its protein product is CASTRGPFQETQYF. The chain combines TRBV3-1 (or the pseudogene TRBV3-2) with TRBJ2-5; D is possibly TRBD2 (5 bases). Trimming stripped 7 bases from V and 1 base from J, with 13 bases between. This CDR3 contains 14 residues. In germline, CDR1 is LGHDT, CDR2 YNNKEL (reference sequence).